The rows below give T cell receptor beta chains drawn from one sample of a study of cytomegalovirus exposure and HLA in healthy donors. Using immunoSEQ multiplex PCR, the repertoire was profiled, and TCRdb retains in-frame clones only, with some absent. The data contain over 65,000 clones, 67% of them singletons. The specimen was PBMCs. The receptors originated from a woman between 50 and 59 years old in good health and CMV-seropositive. The CDR3 runs from the conserved cysteine through the conserved F or W. A D gene is named only where the DNA matches it firmly. Some rows have no size entry. The others give once, few or many, or a class for an expanded clone.

D: NA; J: TRBJ2-7; size: NA; V: TRBV7-9; DNA: TGTGCCAGCAGCCCTTCCTACTCCGAGCAGTACTTC; CDR3: CASSPSYSEQYF
D: NA; J: TRBJ1-2; size: NA; V: TRBV6-4; DNA: TGTGCCAGCAGTGGTAACGAGGGAAACTATGGCTACACCTTC; CDR3: CASSGNEGNYGYTF
D: TRBD1; J: TRBJ2-1; size: few; V: TRBV27; DNA: TGTGCCAGCAGTTCCGGGACAGGGGCCTACAATGAGCAGTTCTTC; CDR3: CASSSGTGAYNEQFF
D: NA; J: TRBJ2-5; size: once; V: TRBV9; DNA: TGTGCCAGCAGCGTAGAATCGAGGTCGGACAGTCAAGAGACCCAGTACTTC; CDR3: CASSVESRSDSQETQYF
D: TRBD1; J: TRBJ2-1; size: few; V: TRBV28; DNA: TGTGCCAGCAATCAGGACAGGGGAAATGAGCAGTTCTTC; CDR3: CASNQDRGNEQFF
D: TRBD2; J: TRBJ2-3; size: NA; V: TRBV7-6; DNA: TGTGCCAGCAGCTCAGACAGGGCTAGCGGGGATACACAAGGGTCAGATACGCAGTATTTT; CDR3: CASSSDRASGDTQGSDTQYF
D: NA; J: TRBJ1-5; size: NA; V: TRBV5-1; DNA: TGCGCCAGCAGCCCCCACAGGGAGAGGGAGCATCAGCCCCAGCATTTT; CDR3: CASSPHREREHQPQHF
D: NA; J: TRBJ2-1; size: NA; V: TRBV6-5; DNA: TGTGCCAGCAGTTACACCAGAAACAATGAGCAGTTCTTC; CDR3: CASSYTRNNEQFF
D: TRBD2; J: TRBJ2-3; size: few; V: TRBV11-2; DNA: TGTGCCAGCAGCTTAGGTCTCTCTAGCGGGGGCCATGGGTATACGCAGTATTTT; CDR3: CASSLGLSSGGHGYTQYF
D: NA; J: TRBJ1-1; size: NA; V: TRBV6-5; DNA: TGTGCCAGCAGTGAAATGCCTATGAACACTGAAGCTTTCTTT; CDR3: CASSEMPMNTEAFF
D: NA; J: TRBJ2-7; size: NA; V: TRBV2; DNA: TGTGCCAGCAGTGATGGCTTAGGAGGCTACGAGCAGTACTTC; CDR3: CASSDGLGGYEQYF
D: TRBD1; J: TRBJ1-6; size: NA; V: TRBV7-3; DNA: TGTGCCAGCAGCAAGGACAGGTCCGGGTCACCCCTCCACTTT; CDR3: CASSKDRSGSPLHF
D: TRBD1; J: TRBJ1-6; size: NA; V: TRBV5-1; DNA: TGCGCCAGCAGCTCGAGGACAGGGGACTCACCCCTCCACTTT; CDR3: CASSSRTGDSPLHF
D: NA; J: TRBJ2-3; size: NA; V: TRBV5-1; DNA: TGCGCCAGCAGCCCCAGGGGACAAGCCTCTAGCACAGATACGCAGTATTTT; CDR3: CASSPRGQASSTDTQYF
D: TRBD2; J: TRBJ2-3; size: NA; V: TRBV13; DNA: TGTGCCAGCAGCCGTACCGGGGGGGCCGGCACAGATACGCAGTATTTT; CDR3: CASSRTGGAGTDTQYF
D: TRBD2; J: TRBJ2-1; size: few; V: TRBV5-1; DNA: TGCGCCAGCAGCGGCGGGACTAGCGGGGGCAACAATGAGCAGTTCTTC; CDR3: CASSGGTSGGNNEQFF
D: NA; J: TRBJ2-1; size: NA; V: TRBV10-2; DNA: TGCGCCAGCAGGGAAGGGGGACAAACCTACAATGAGCAGTTCTTC; CDR3: CASREGGQTYNEQFF
D: TRBD1; J: TRBJ1-5; size: NA; V: TRBV19; DNA: TGTGCCAGTAGTATCCGGACAGGGCGTCAGCCCCAGCATTTT; CDR3: CASSIRTGRQPQHF
D: NA; J: TRBJ1-1; size: NA; V: TRBV6-5; DNA: TGTGCCAGCCAAGCGGGATACTCTGAAGCTTTCTTT; CDR3: CASQAGYSEAFF
D: NA; J: TRBJ2-4; size: few; V: TRBV18; DNA: TGTGCCAGCTCACCCTCGGGTGCGGACAAAAACATTCAGTACTTC; CDR3: CASSPSGADKNIQYF
D: NA; J: TRBJ2-7; size: NA; V: TRBV7-9; DNA: TGTGCCAGCAGCTTAGAGGTGACACCCTCCTACGAGCAGTACTTC; CDR3: CASSLEVTPSYEQYF
D: TRBD1; J: TRBJ1-1; size: NA; V: TRBV9; DNA: TGTGCCAGCAGCGCGCCGGGACAGGGGCACATAGTTGGGATGAACACTGAAGCTTTCTTT; CDR3: CASSAPGQGHIVGMNTEAFF
D: NA; J: TRBJ1-4; size: NA; V: TRBV7-8; DNA: TGTGCCAGCAGCTTTTTCCAGGGAAAGGCTAATGAAAAACTGTTTTTT; CDR3: CASSFFQGKANEKLFF